Sequencing of this T cell receptor beta chain was carried out in a study of T cells after posttransplantation cyclophosphamide. Findings and caveats of the study: TRB clonality was highly associated with recipient CMV seropositivity and reactivation. Later blood repertoires were often dominated by clones from the donor CD8+ memory compartment.

This related bone marrow graft donor gave peripheral blood on the day of marrow donation. Method: immunoSEQ multiplex PCR; TCRdb's copy keeps in-frame clones and lacks some. This sample carries about 41,000 clones and no singletons, and about 6.2% goes to the top ten. In its sample, this clone was seen many times. Its matching antigen is unknown. A junction boundary mismatches the germline segment, possibly from a read error. The CDR3 loop spans 13 amino acids. CDR1 is SSHAT and CDR2 is FNYEAQ in the germline V gene (reference sequence). J is TRBJ1-1 and V is TRBV7-7; TRBD1 is a possible D gene (6 bases). The TCR originated in a man aged 25-40 years in good health and a related stem cell transplant donor. The sample comprised PBMCs. The CDR3 bases are TGTGCTAGCAGTTACAGGGAGAACACTGAAGCTTTCTTT. This gives the protein CASSYRENTEAFF.